This TCR beta chain was recovered during a study of T cell responses to AZD1222 COVID-19 vaccine. Germline V gene data show CDR1 as MNHEY and CDR2 as SVGEGT. V lost 4 bases and J lost 6, with 16 bases in between. The length of the CDR3 is 14 residues. For this clone: What it recognizes is unknown.

Second-dose groups at about 4 or about 12 weeks were pooled. Sequencing was performed with immunoSEQ multiplex PCR; in TCRdb, only in-frame clones are kept and a portion is missing. The repertoire includes around 100,000 clones, roughly 88% of them detected once, and about 6.8% sits in the top ten. General study findings and limits: White British ancestry dominated among donors, who included more females, and clonal diversity was possibly underestimated. Spike-spanning, vaccine-associated CD4 TCRs were dominant at 160-218 and 743-854.

Sequencing used peripheral blood, obtained 28 days after the second AZD1222 dose. The V and J genes are TRBV6-2 or TRBV6-3 and TRBJ2-7; D is tentatively TRBD1 or TRBD2 (5 bases each). The origin of this receptor is an adult who received the AZD1222 COVID-19 vaccine. The CDR3 protein is CASSWGLEASEQYF. For the CDR3, the DNA is TGTGCCAGCAGTTGGGGCCTGGAGGCGTCCGAGCAGTACTTC.